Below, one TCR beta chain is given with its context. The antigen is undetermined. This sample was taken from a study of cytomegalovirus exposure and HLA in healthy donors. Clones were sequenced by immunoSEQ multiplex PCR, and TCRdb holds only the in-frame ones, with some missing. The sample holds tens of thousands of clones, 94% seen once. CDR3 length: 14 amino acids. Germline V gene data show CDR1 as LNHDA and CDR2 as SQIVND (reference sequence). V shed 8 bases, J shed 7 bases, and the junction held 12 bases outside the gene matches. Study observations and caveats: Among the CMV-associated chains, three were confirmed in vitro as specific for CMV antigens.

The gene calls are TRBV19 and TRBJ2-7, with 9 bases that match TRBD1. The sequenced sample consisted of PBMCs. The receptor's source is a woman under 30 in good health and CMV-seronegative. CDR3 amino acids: CASAIRTGDGEQYF. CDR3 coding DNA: TGTGCCAGTGCCATCCGGACAGGGGATGGGGAGCAGTACTTC.